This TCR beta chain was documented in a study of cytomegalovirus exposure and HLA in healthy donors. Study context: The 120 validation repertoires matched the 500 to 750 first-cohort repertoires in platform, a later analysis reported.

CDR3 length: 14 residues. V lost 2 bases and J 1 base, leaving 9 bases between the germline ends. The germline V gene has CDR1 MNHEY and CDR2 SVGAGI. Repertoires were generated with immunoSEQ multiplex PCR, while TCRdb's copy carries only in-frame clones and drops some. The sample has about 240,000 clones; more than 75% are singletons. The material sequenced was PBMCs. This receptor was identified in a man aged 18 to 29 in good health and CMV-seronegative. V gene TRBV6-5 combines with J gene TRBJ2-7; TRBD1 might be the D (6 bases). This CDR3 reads CASSYQTGSYEQYF. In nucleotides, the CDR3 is TGTGCCAGCAGTTACCAGACAGGTTCCTACGAGCAGTACTTC.